These 23 T cell receptor beta chains came from one sample sequenced in a study of blood T cell repertoires in COVID-19. Profiling relied on immunoSEQ multiplex PCR, and the TCRdb table lists in-frame clones only, not all of them. The sample shows a few hundred thousand clones, 88% of them seen only once. Material: peripheral blood. These receptors were taken from a woman aged 45-65 years with active or convalescent COVID-19.

The gene calls are TRBV7-2 and TRBJ2-1; 15 bases agree with TRBD2. The junction had 6 bases not matched to a gene; V was cut back by 0 bases and J by 6 bases. From germline, CDR1 is SGHTA and CDR2 FQGNSA. The CDR3 totals 18 residues. The CDR3, as DNA: TGTGCCAGCAGCTTAGCGCGGACTAGCGGGAGGGTGGGCAATGAGCAGTTCTTC. It yields the protein CASSLARTSGRVGNEQFF. Together with reference TRBV7-2 and TRBJ2-1, the CDR3 gives the full variable domain: GAGVSQSPSNKVTEKGKDVELRCDPISGHTALYWYRQSLGQGLEFLIYFQGNSAPDKSGLPSDRFSAERTGGSVSTLTIQRTQQEDSAVYLCASSLARTSGRVGNEQFFGPGTRLTVL.

Only one count was recorded for this clone. The V gene is TRBV4-1, the J gene TRBJ1-2; tentative D call: TRBD1 (6 bases). Trimming stripped 2 bases from V and 3 bases from J, with 13 bases between. The CDR3 is 15 amino acids. Germline V gene data show CDR1 as MGHRA and CDR2 as YSYEKL. CDR3 bases: TGCGCCAGCAGCCAAACCCCATGGACAGACTATGGCTACACCTTC. Protein product: CASSQTPWTDYGYTF.

The J gene is TRBJ1-4, the V gene TRBV7-8; perhaps TRBD1 as D (5 bases). The CDR3 is made up of 13 amino acids. V was cut by 5 bases and J by 5 bases, with 9 bases left in between. The germline gives CDR1 SGHVS, CDR2 FQNEAQ. DNA for the CDR3: TGTGCCAGCAGCCGAAGACAGAATGAAAAACTGTTTTTT. It specifies CASSRRQNEKLFF.

The chain has TRBV28 and TRBJ1-1, with a tentative D call TRBD1 (6 bases). Per germline, CDR1 MDHEN and CDR2 SYDVKM. The CDR3 is 15 residues long. V lost 2 bases and J 4 bases, leaving 14 bases between the germline ends. For the CDR3, the DNA is TGTGCCAGCAGTTTAGCCCACAGGGTGGGCACTGAAGCTTTCTTT. This translates into CASSLAHRVGTEAFF.

The V call is TRBV21-1, the J call TRBJ1-4. TRBV21-1 is shown as a pseudogene. The CDR3 contains 11 residues. The CDR3 sequence: CARSVNEKLFF. CDR3 coding DNA: TGTGCCAGGTCGGTGAATGAAAAACTGTTTTTT.

V gene TRBV3-1 (or the pseudogene TRBV3-2) combines with J gene TRBJ1-2, with D possibly being TRBD1 (6 bases). Trimming cost V 4 bases and J 5 bases, with 17 bases left between them. CDR1 and CDR2 from the germline V gene are LGHDT and YNNKEL (reference sequence). This CDR3 is 15 amino acids long. The CDR3 spells CASSPLGGRGYGYTF. For the CDR3, the DNA is TGTGCCAGCAGCCCCCTGGGGGGGCGAGGGTATGGCTACACCTTC.

This clone has just a few counts. This chain uses TRBV30 with TRBJ2-2; 9 nucleotides agree with TRBD2. This CDR3 spans 15 amino acids. Trimming took 6 bases from V and 2 from J; bases not matched to a gene: 7. Looked up from germline, CDR1 is GTSNPN and CDR2 is SVGIG (reference sequence). CDR3 in DNA: TGTGCCTGTCAGGCTAGCGGGAAAAACACCGGGGAGCTGTTTTTT. The encoded protein is CACQASGKNTGELFF. Variable domain in full (rest from reference TRBV30 and TRBJ2-2): SQTIHQWPATLVQPVGSPLSLECTVEGTSNPNLYWYRQAAGRGLQLLFYSVGIGQISSEVPQNLSASRPQDRQFILSSKKLLLSDSGFYLCACQASGKNTGELFFGEGSRLTVL.

The genes are TRBV14 and TRBJ2-7; D unresolved. Germline CDR1 and CDR2: SGHDN and FVKESK. V was trimmed by 0 bases and J by 7 bases, leaving 13 bases between them. The CDR3 loop spans 14 amino acids. CDR3 DNA sequence: TGTGCCAGCAGCCAAGAAGGTACCCGGGTGGAGCAGTACTTC. Translated: CASSQEGTRVEQYF. Full variable domain (rest looked up from reference TRBV14 and TRBJ2-7): EAGVTQFPSHSVIEKGQTVTLRCDPISGHDNLYWYRRVMGKEIKFLLHFVKESKQDESGMPNNRFLAERTGGTYSTLKVQPAELEDSGVYFCASSQEGTRVEQYFGPGTRLTVT.

The chain employs TRBV3-1 (or the pseudogene TRBV3-2) and TRBJ2-7; D may be TRBD2 (6 bases). Trimming removed 0 bases at V and 3 bases at J, with 12 bases between. Germline lookup yields CDR1 LGHDT and CDR2 YNNKEL (reference sequence). The CDR3 is 15 residues long. The CDR3 DNA is TGTGCCAGCAGCCAAGATGGGCTAGCGATCTACGAGCAGTACTTC. This gives the protein CASSQDGLAIYEQYF.

The chain is built from TRBV6-6 and TRBJ1-5; D gene unclear. Germline V lookup: CDR1 MNHNY, CDR2 SVGAGI (reference sequence). Trimming pared 7 bases from V and 0 bases from J, leaving 10 bases between. The length of the CDR3 is 14 residues. The CDR3 protein is CASTRGSSNQPQHF. Written as DNA, the CDR3 is TGTGCCAGCACCCGAGGGAGTAGCAATCAGCCCCAGCATTTT.

The chain employs TRBV9 and TRBJ2-1, with 14 bases lining up with TRBD2. The CDR3 is 16 amino acids. Germline values: CDR1 SGDLS, CDR2 YYNGEE. Unmatched junction bases numbered 8, after V lost 4 bases and J lost 8 bases. CDR3 loop: CASSSETSGRAHEQFF. In DNA form, the CDR3 reads TGTGCCAGCAGCTCAGAGACTAGCGGGAGGGCCCATGAGCAGTTCTTC.

The chain has TRBV2 and TRBJ1-2; 7 bases map to TRBD1. CDR3 length: 13 residues. V lost 8 bases, J lost 6 bases, and 9 bases stayed unmatched. CDR1 is SNHLY and CDR2 is FYNNEI in the germline V gene. This CDR3 reads CASRRQGWDGYTF. Here the CDR3 DNA reads TGTGCCAGCCGAAGACAGGGATGGGATGGCTACACCTTC. Drawing the rest from reference TRBV2 and TRBJ1-2, the complete variable domain is EPEVTQTPSHQVTQMGQEVILRCVPISNHLYFYWYRQILGQKVEFLVSFYNNEISEKSEIFDDQFSVERPDGSNFTLKIRSTKLEDSAMYFCASRRQGWDGYTFGSGTRLTVV.

The CDR3 coding sequence is TGTGCCAGCAGTAAATGGCGGGAGGTCTCAGATACGCAGTATTTT. This encodes CASSKWREVSDTQYF. The chain combines TRBV7-6 with TRBJ2-3, with TRBD2 identical over 8 bases. CDR1 and CDR2 from the germline V gene are SGHVS and FNYEAQ. The CDR3 runs 15 residues. The J segment lost 4 bases and the V segment lost 6 bases, leaving 9 bases of the junction unmatched.

The V call is TRBV7-8, the J call TRBJ2-3; 12 bases fit TRBD2. The CDR3 is made up of 18 amino acids. Trimming took 1 base from V and 4 from J; bases not matched to a gene: 9. Germline V CDR1 and CDR2: SGHVS, FQNEAQ. The CDR3 here is CASSLELAGGSHADTQYF. The CDR3 DNA follows: TGTGCCAGCAGCTTAGAACTAGCGGGAGGCTCTCACGCAGATACGCAGTATTTT.

The chain joins TRBV12-3 or TRBV12-4 to TRBJ2-1; 7 bases align to TRBD1. The CDR3 is 13 residues long. The trim removed 6 bases at V and 6 bases at J, leaving 5 bases unmatched. CDR3 DNA sequence: TGTGCCAGCAGACAGGGGTGGCGCAATGAGCAGTTCTTC. Residues: CASRQGWRNEQFF.

V gene TRBV4-1 combines with J gene TRBJ2-5; the D gene is possibly TRBD2 (5 bases). CDR3 size: 14 residues. Germline-derived CDR1 and CDR2 are MGHRA and YSYEKL. V shed 1 base and J shed 5 bases, with 11 bases lying between them. CDR3 coding DNA: TGCGCCAGCAGCCAAGGGGCCGGGGAGGAGACCCAGTACTTC. Its protein is CASSQGAGEETQYF.

The chain recombines TRBV28 with TRBJ2-1; 10 bases map to TRBD2. CDR1 and CDR2 from the germline V gene are MDHEN and SYDVKM. This CDR3 spans 15 amino acids. The V gene end was trimmed by 5 bases and the J gene end by 6 bases; junction bases not matched to a gene: 7. In DNA, the CDR3 is TGTGCCAGCAGTCGAACTAGCGGGATAATCAATGAGCAGTTCTTC. Amino acid sequence: CASSRTSGIINEQFF. Combining the CDR3 with reference TRBV28 and TRBJ2-1 gives the whole variable domain DVKVTQSSRYLVKRTGEKVFLECVQDMDHENMFWYRQDPGLGLRLIYFSYDVKMKEKGDIPEGYSVSREKKERFSLILESASTNQTSMYLCASSRTSGIINEQFFGPGTRLTVL.

The chain is built from TRBV4-1 and TRBJ1-1; D is unclear. The CDR3 runs to 13 residues. Germline V gene lookup returns CDR1 MGHRA and CDR2 YSYEKL. V was trimmed by 1 base and J by 5 bases, leaving 8 bases between them. This CDR3 reads CASSQAGITEAFF. The CDR3 region has the DNA TGCGCCAGCAGCCAAGCGGGGATAACTGAAGCTTTCTTT.

The CDR3 DNA reads as TGTGCCAGCAGCTCGGGACTAGCGGGACCACAGGAGCAGTTCTTC. It specifies CASSSGLAGPQEQFF. The chain combines TRBV7-2 with TRBJ2-1; 13 bases line up with TRBD2. V trimming: 4 bases; J trimming: 10 bases; junction bases outside the gene matches: 7. From germline, CDR1 is SGHTA and CDR2 FQGNSA. CDR3 length: 15 amino acids.

This chain uses TRBV30 with TRBJ2-5; TRBD1 agrees at 7 bases. In germline, CDR1 is GTSNPN, CDR2 SVGIG (reference sequence). The V and J ends lost 5 bases and 0 bases, in that order; junction bases with no gene match: 9. This CDR3 region has 15 residues. The CDR3 coding sequence is TGTGCCTGGGGAGGACAGGCCTCCGACCAAGAGACCCAGTACTTC. Amino acid sequence: CAWGGQASDQETQYF.

This clone was detected only a few times. The V call is TRBV6-2 or TRBV6-3, the J call TRBJ2-7; 8 bases match TRBD1. The V and J ends lost 5 bases and 9 bases, in that order; junction bases with no gene match: 12. Germline V gene lookup returns CDR1 MNHEY and CDR2 SVGEGT. This CDR3 is built from 14 residues. DNA of the CDR3: TGTGCCAGCAGTAACCAGGGGGCAGGAAAGGTGCAGTACTTC. Its translation is CASSNQGAGKVQYF.

This clone showed up just once. V is TRBV2 and J is TRBJ2-7; D is perhaps TRBD2 (6 bases). Germline assignment: CDR1 SNHLY and CDR2 FYNNEI. This CDR3 spans 13 amino acids. The V end was cut by 7 bases, the J end by 2 bases, with 12 bases between. Written as DNA, the CDR3 is TGTGCCAGCATGGAGGGCCCCCCCTACGAGCAGTACTTC. Its protein is CASMEGPPYEQYF.

This chain connects TRBV24-1 to TRBJ1-1, with a possible D match to TRBD1 (6 bases). V was pared by 2 bases and J by 3 bases, with 15 bases between. Germline V lookup: CDR1 KGHDR, CDR2 SFDVKD. This CDR3 has 16 amino acids. As DNA, the CDR3 is TGTGCCACCAGTGATTCCCGGAGGGGGGGGGACACTGAAGCTTTCTTT. Translated, it gives CATSDSRRGGDTEAFF.